These 21 T cell receptor beta chains share one sample of origin, sequenced in a study of blood T cell repertoires in COVID-19. Sequencing used immunoSEQ multiplex PCR; TCRdb keeps in-frame clones, though not all of them. The sample yields about 56,000 clones, roughly nine tenths seen once. Material: peripheral blood. The receptors here all came from a woman aged 55-70 years with COVID-19, enrolled during active disease.

This clone was recorded once. The chain recombines TRBV4-3 with TRBJ2-1; D perhaps matches TRBD2 (5 bases). Germline V gene data show CDR1 as LGHNA and CDR2 as YSLEER. Trimming pared 3 bases from V and 10 bases from J, leaving 13 bases between. The CDR3 is 13 amino acids. The CDR3 DNA is TGCGCCAGCAGCCAGGAAACTAGGCGGGAGCAGTTCTTC. It codes for CASSQETRREQFF.

The chain uses TRBV21-1 and TRBJ2-1; the table's TRBD2 call for D was not verified on the DNA. TRBV21-1 is designated a pseudogene. The CDR3 is 16 amino acids. CDR3 DNA: TGTGCCAGCAGCAAAGTTGTGAGCGGGGGGGGCAATGAGCAGTTCTTC. Translating it yields CASSKVVSGGGNEQFF.

The chain joins TRBV7-2 to TRBJ2-1; tentatively, D is TRBD2 (5 bases). V was clipped by 1 base and J by 12 bases, with 16 bases between them. Germline V gene data show CDR1 as SGHTA and CDR2 as FQGNSA. The CDR3 runs to 14 residues. CDR3 in DNA: TGTGCCAGCAGCTTAGAAGGCTCAATCCGGGGGCAGTTCTTC. Translating gives CASSLEGSIRGQFF.

This clone was seen only a few times. The gene calls are TRBV3-1 (or the pseudogene TRBV3-2) and TRBJ2-5; D might be TRBD1 (7 bases). This CDR3 comprises 17 residues. Trimming stripped 5 bases from V and 11 bases from J, with 30 bases between. The germline CDR1 and CDR2 sequences are LGHDT and YNNKEL (reference sequence). CDR3 DNA sequence: TGTGCCAGCAGCTCTCAAGACATTCAGGGGGGTGTGGGTCGTCAGTACTTC. It codes for CASSSQDIQGGVGRQYF.

This chain uses TRBV5-1 with TRBJ2-1, with no clear D. Germline CDR1 SGHRS, CDR2 YFSETQ. Trimming left V 2 bases short and J 5 bases short, with 5 bases between. CDR3 length: 12 residues. The CDR3 loop reads CASSLRDNEQFF. For the CDR3, the DNA is TGCGCCAGCAGCTTACGGGACAATGAGCAGTTCTTC. The entire variable domain, with the rest obtained from reference TRBV5-1 and TRBJ2-1, is as follows: KAGVTQTPRYLIKTRGQQVTLSCSPISGHRSVSWYQQTPGQGLQFLFEYFSETQRNKGNFPGRFSGRQFSNSRSEMNVSTLELGDSALYLCASSLRDNEQFFGPGTRLTVL.

The rearrangement links TRBV7-9 to TRBJ1-1; 10 bases align to TRBD1. Germline CDR1 is SEHNR and CDR2 is FQNEAQ (reference sequence). The CDR3 runs 17 residues. The junction had 14 bases not matched to a gene; V was cut back by 5 bases and J by 5 bases. CDR3 amino acids: CASSARQGARSGTEAFF. In DNA form, the CDR3 reads TGTGCCAGCAGCGCCCGACAGGGGGCGCGTTCTGGGACTGAAGCTTTCTTT.

The DNA for the CDR3 is TGTGCCTGGATGGGACAAGCGAACACTGAAGCTTTCTTT. Translation gives CAWMGQANTEAFF. This chain joins TRBV30 and TRBJ1-1; the D gene is possibly TRBD1 (6 bases). The CDR3 is made up of 13 amino acids. V was pared by 4 bases and J by 1 base, with 10 bases between. Germline CDR1 GTSNPN, CDR2 SVGIG (reference sequence).

V and J are TRBV6-5 and TRBJ2-2; TRBD1 is a possible D gene (5 bases). The CDR3 loop spans 15 amino acids. V lost 6 bases, J lost 7 bases, and 18 bases lay in between. CDR1 MNHEY and CDR2 SVGAGI come from the germline V gene. The CDR3 protein is CASSRNRRLGGELFF. CDR3 DNA sequence: TGTGCCAGCAGCCGGAACAGGCGGTTAGGCGGGGAGCTGTTTTTT.

The chain recombines TRBV11-2 with TRBJ1-1; D is unresolved. CDR1 SGHAT and CDR2 FQNNGV come from the germline V gene. The V end was cut by 4 bases, the J end by 0 bases, with 6 bases between. This CDR3 spans 13 amino acids. The CDR3 DNA reads TGTGCCAGCAGCTCTACAGTGAACACTGAAGCTTTCTTT. Residues: CASSSTVNTEAFF. Full variable domain (remainder filled in from reference TRBV11-2 and TRBJ1-1): EAGVAQSPRYKIIEKRQSVAFWCNPISGHATLYWYQQILGQGPKLLIQFQNNGVVDDSQLPKDRFSAERLKGVDSTLKIQPAKLEDSAVYLCASSSTVNTEAFFGQGTRLTVV.

This chain uses TRBV6-5 with TRBJ1-1, with 8 bases that match TRBD1. Looked up from germline, CDR1 is MNHEY and CDR2 is SVGAGI. V shed 8 bases, J shed 2 bases, and the junction held 7 bases outside the gene matches. The CDR3 runs 14 residues. CDR3 nucleotide sequence: TGTGCCAGCCGAAACAGGGGGGTAAACACTGAAGCTTTCTTT. Protein sequence: CASRNRGVNTEAFF.

The chain links TRBV28 to TRBJ2-7, with a possible D match to TRBD1 (5 bases). Germline lookup yields CDR1 MDHEN and CDR2 SYDVKM. This CDR3 region has 12 residues. Trimming cost V 3 bases and J 6 bases, with 9 bases left between them. CDR3 nucleotides: TGTGCCAGCAGTTTTCGTGGGGCCGAGCAGTACTTC. Translation gives CASSFRGAEQYF.

The chain uses TRBV6-5 and TRBJ1-2, with D tentatively TRBD1 (5 bases). The CDR3 length is 14 residues. V lost 5 bases to trimming and J lost 4 bases, with 14 bases between them. Germline V CDR1 and CDR2: MNHEY, SVGAGI. The CDR3 DNA sequence: TGTGCCAGCAGTCATCAGGGCGGCTCCTATGGCTACACCTTC. This sequence encodes CASSHQGGSYGYTF.

The V and J genes are TRBV7-9 and TRBJ2-5; possible D gene TRBD1, 7 bases. The germline V and J ends were trimmed by 5 bases and 10 bases, with 20 bases remaining between them. Germline CDR1 reads SEHNR; CDR2 reads FQNEAQ (reference sequence). There are 14 residues in the CDR3. The CDR3 DNA is TGTGCCAGCAGCCCGACAGGGAGGTGGGGTGACCAGTACTTC. Translated, it gives CASSPTGRWGDQYF.

V and J are TRBV11-3 and TRBJ2-2; 9 bases agree with TRBD1. Per the germline V gene, CDR1 is SGHNT and CDR2 is YENEEA. This CDR3 contains 15 residues. V shed 8 bases, J shed 3 bases, and the junction held 7 bases outside the gene matches. The CDR3 sequence is CASQGGTGYTGELFF. CDR3 DNA: TGTGCCAGCCAGGGCGGGACAGGGTACACCGGGGAGCTGTTTTTT. Filled out from reference TRBV11-3 and TRBJ2-2, the complete variable domain reads EAGVVQSPRYKIIEKKQPVAFWCNPISGHNTLYWYLQNLGQGPELLIRYENEEAVDDSQLPKDRFSAERLKGVDSTLKIQPAELGDSAVYLCASQGGTGYTGELFFGEGSRLTVL.

The chain is built from TRBV4-3 and TRBJ2-2; no definite D call. Germline V gene lookup returns CDR1 LGHNA and CDR2 YSLEER. The CDR3 sequence is 15 residues long. Trimming took off 0 bases at V and 4 bases at J, with 9 bases between the two ends. CDR3 region: CASSQDTPSTGELFF. The CDR3 DNA reads as TGCGCCAGCAGCCAAGATACGCCTAGCACCGGGGAGCTGTTTTTT.

This chain connects TRBV4-3 to TRBJ1-2; 8 bases align to TRBD1. The CDR3 covers 15 residues. The V and J ends lost 2 bases and 7 bases, in that order; junction bases with no gene match: 9. Germline CDR1 LGHNA, CDR2 YSLEER. The CDR3 bases are TGCGCCAGCAGCCAACTCGGACAGGGCAAGACTGGCTACACCTTC. Encoded protein: CASSQLGQGKTGYTF.

This clone was seen just once. V and J are TRBV11-3 and TRBJ2-7; D perhaps matches TRBD1 (6 bases). The CDR3 is made up of 14 amino acids. CDR1 and CDR2 (germline): SGHNT, YENEEA. V lost 5 bases to trimming and J lost 3 bases, with 14 bases between them. CDR3 sequence reads: CASSPWGRSYEQYF. CDR3 in DNA: TGTGCCAGCAGCCCGTGGGGGCGCAGCTACGAGCAGTACTTC.

The genes are TRBV18 and TRBJ2-1; 8 positions match TRBD1. V was clipped by 6 bases and J by 2 bases; unmatched bases: 12. Germline V gene sequence: CDR1 KGHSH, CDR2 LQKENI. The CDR3 is 17 residues long. As DNA, the CDR3 is TGTGCCAGCTCCTCATCGACAGGGGTCCTTACCTACAATGAGCAGTTCTTC. This encodes CASSSSTGVLTYNEQFF.

The V gene is TRBV4-1, the J gene TRBJ1-5; D remains unclear. CDR3 length: 15 residues. Trimming pared 0 bases from V and 2 bases from J, leaving 8 bases between. Germline CDR1 MGHRA, CDR2 YSYEKL. The CDR3 reads CASSQERTGNQPQHF. The CDR3, as DNA: TGCGCCAGCAGCCAAGAAAGAACAGGCAATCAGCCCCAGCATTTT.

V is TRBV23-1 and J is TRBJ1-6; TRBD1 is a possible D gene (5 bases). TRBV23-1 is treated as an ORF (open reading frame) with a function not yet certain. The CDR3 extends over 13 amino acids. Trimming removed 9 bases from V and 4 bases from J, with 10 bases in between. In DNA, the CDR3 is TGCGCCAGGACGACAGATTATAATTCACCCCTCCACTTT. This sequence encodes CARTTDYNSPLHF.

The J gene is TRBJ1-6, the V gene TRBV5-4; D is possibly TRBD1 (5 bases). Germline CDR1 SGHNT, CDR2 YYREEE (reference sequence). The CDR3 totals 16 residues. V lost 0 bases and J lost 2, with 9 bases in between. The CDR3 is CASSLAGGTYNSPLHF. The CDR3, as DNA: TGTGCCAGCAGCTTGGCGGGGGGGACCTATAATTCACCCCTCCACTTT.